This is a list of T cell receptor beta chains from one sample in a study of control samples from healthy donors and cancer patients. Assay used: immunoSEQ multiplex PCR; TCRdb lists only in-frame clones, some missing. Of more than 95,000 clones listed, about four fifths are singletons. The source material was blood. The receptors stem from a woman in her fifties or sixties in good health. CDR3s include the opening cysteine and the closing phenylalanine or tryptophan. The order of the fields is D gene, J gene, V gene, clone size, CDR3 DNA, CDR3 protein. A D gene is named only where the DNA matches it firmly. The size entry is marked missing in some rows and otherwise reads once, few, many or a size class.

>TRBD1|TRBJ2-1|TRBV5-1|.
TGCGCCAGCAGCGTAGGGACAGGGGGCATGTATGAGCAGTTCTTC
CASSVGTGGMYEQFF
>TRBD1|TRBJ1-1|TRBV19|.
TGTGCCAGTAGCCACCGTAAGGACAGGACGAACACTGAAGCTTTCTTT
CASSHRKDRTNTEAFF
>.|TRBJ2-6|TRBV19|.
TGTGCCAGTAGCCTAAACTCTGGGGCCAACGTCCTGACTTTC
CASSLNSGANVLTF
>TRBD2|TRBJ2-1|TRBV29-1|.
TGCAGCGTGGGACTAGCGGGGGCCTACAATGAGCAGTTCTTC
CSVGLAGAYNEQFF
>TRBD2|TRBJ2-3|TRBV3-1/TRBV3-2|.
TGTGCCAGCAGCCGGACTAGCGGGGGGGCAGATACGCAGTATTTT
CASSRTSGGADTQYF
>TRBD2|TRBJ2-5|TRBV5-1|.
TGCGCCAGCAGCTCGGCGGGGGGGGCGGAGACCCAGTACTTC
CASSSAGGAETQYF
>.|TRBJ1-2|TRBV24-1|.
TGTGCCACCGCTGACAGGACGTCAAGCTATGGCTACACCTTC
CATADRTSSYGYTF
>.|TRBJ1-3|TRBV7-2|.
TGTGCCAGCAGCTTAGACAGGGTAGCTGGAAACACCATATATTTT
CASSLDRVAGNTIYF
>TRBD1|TRBJ2-3|TRBV11-3|.
TGTGCCAGCAGCGCAGGGGGCGGGAGCACAGATACGCAGTATTTT
CASSAGGGSTDTQYF
>TRBD2|TRBJ2-7|TRBV18|.
TGTGCCAGCTCACCAGGGGTAGCGGGAGGCGAGCAGTACTTC
CASSPGVAGGEQYF
>.|TRBJ2-1|TRBV7-9|.
TGTGCCAGCAGCCCCTTGGGACTTTCCTCCTACAATGAGCAGTTCTTC
CASSPLGLSSYNEQFF
>TRBD2|TRBJ2-5|TRBV3-1/TRBV3-2|.
TGTGCCAGCAGCCAAGGTCGACTAGCGTCGTACCAAGAGACCCAGTACTTC
CASSQGRLASYQETQYF
>TRBD2|TRBJ2-5|TRBV5-6|once
TGTGCCAGCAGCATCTCGGGACTAGCGGGAGTAAAGACCCAGTACTTC
CASSISGLAGVKTQYF
>TRBD2|TRBJ2-7|TRBV18|.
TGTGCCAGCTCACCCTCCCTAGCGGGACCCGCGGAGCAGTACTTC
CASSPSLAGPAEQYF
>.|TRBJ2-1|TRBV7-3|.
TGTGCCAGCAGCTTCGCAGGGGAAAATGAGCAGTTCTTC
CASSFAGENEQFF
>TRBD1|TRBJ2-7|TRBV12-3/TRBV12-4|.
TGTGCCAGCAGTCCGGGACAGGGCTACGAGCAGTACTTC
CASSPGQGYEQYF
>TRBD2|TRBJ2-2|TRBV11-2|.
TGTGCCAGCAGCTTAGCCGGGAGGGTTGGGGAGCTGTTTTTT
CASSLAGRVGELFF
>TRBD2|TRBJ2-1|TRBV27|.
TGTGCCAGCAGTTTATATGGGAGGGGAAGCTCCTACAATGAGCAGTTCTTC
CASSLYGRGSSYNEQFF
>TRBD1|TRBJ2-1|TRBV24-1|.
TGTGCCACCAGTGATTTGGGACAGGGGGGCTACAATGAGCAGTTCTTC
CATSDLGQGGYNEQFF
>TRBD1|TRBJ1-4|TRBV15|.
TGTGCCACCAGCAGAGAACGGACAGGGGGGCGGGAAAAACTGTTTTTT
CATSRERTGGREKLFF